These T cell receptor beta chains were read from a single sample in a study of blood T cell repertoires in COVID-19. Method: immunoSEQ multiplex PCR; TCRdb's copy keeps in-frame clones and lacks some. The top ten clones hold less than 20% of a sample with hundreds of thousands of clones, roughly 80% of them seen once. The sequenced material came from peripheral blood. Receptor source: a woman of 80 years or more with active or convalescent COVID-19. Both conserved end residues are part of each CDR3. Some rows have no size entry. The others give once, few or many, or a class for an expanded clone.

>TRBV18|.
CASSPLEGSSGNTIYF
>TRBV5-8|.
CASSYFVGASYNEQFF
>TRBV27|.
CASSPRGQGNYGYTF
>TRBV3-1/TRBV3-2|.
CASSQGTSGRGEQYF
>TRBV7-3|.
CASRQWGGNQPQHF
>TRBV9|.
CASSTRMGGVNTGELFF
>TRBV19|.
CASSIALAVTDTQYF
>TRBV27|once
CASSLGTRYEQYF
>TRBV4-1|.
CASSPSQDRGNQPQHF
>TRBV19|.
CASSFRLAGPYEQYF
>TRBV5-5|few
CASSPSGQGGNEKLFF
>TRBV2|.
CASRGTSGRRETQYF
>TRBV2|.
CASSDGRDPDTQYF
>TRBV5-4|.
CASSLESGGAYNEQFF
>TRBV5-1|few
CASSLGSKAGLYGYTF
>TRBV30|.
CAWRISRTGNTGELFF
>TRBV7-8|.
CASSFGRGMNTEAFF
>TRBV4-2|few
CASSHGTSGNTGELFF
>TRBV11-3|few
CASSTTGKLNTEAFF
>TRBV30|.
CAWSGTNLGNEQFF
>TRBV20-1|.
CSASRGTTVEQFF
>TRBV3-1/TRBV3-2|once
CASSQGRSAKNIQYF
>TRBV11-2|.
CASSDHPYGQTVYTEAFF
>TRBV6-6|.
CASSYSGLSFYGYTF
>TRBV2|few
CASSGQGSGELFF
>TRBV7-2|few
CASSPGLARTDTQYF
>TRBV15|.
CATSRGKSVSGETDTQYF
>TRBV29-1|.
CSVGGAKNIQYF
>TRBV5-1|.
CASSLGQNYNTGELFF
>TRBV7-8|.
CASSLGMGRERVYEQYF
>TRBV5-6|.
CASTPRLAGYEQYF
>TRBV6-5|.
CASSYDLGRVQETQYF
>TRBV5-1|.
CASKGGGISTDTQYF
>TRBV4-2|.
CASSRLRDRDEAFF
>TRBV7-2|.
CASSLGAREGQPQHF
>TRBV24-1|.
CATSDPSTGNTGELFF
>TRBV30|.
CAFRDRATYEQYF
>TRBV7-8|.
CASSESPRGGGRRETQYF
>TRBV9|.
CASSARGSGANVLTF
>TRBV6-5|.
CASRQTGGRGETQYF
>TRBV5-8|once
CASSPMGASDEQFF
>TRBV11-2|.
CASSYGQGPDTQYF
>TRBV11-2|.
CASSRQGESGQPQHF
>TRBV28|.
CASSFILAGGHYTEAFF
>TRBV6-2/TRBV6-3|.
CASSYGSGVNTGELFF
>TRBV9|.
CASSLRGDLGADTQYF
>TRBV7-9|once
CASSFRTEKETQYF
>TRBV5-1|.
CASSLSPGQGASGELFF
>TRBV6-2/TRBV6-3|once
CASSRPGQANYGYTF
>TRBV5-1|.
CASRLAANTGELFF
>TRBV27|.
CASSLEGTRNSGETQYF
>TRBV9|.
CASSVGGADIQVGYTF
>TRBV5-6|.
CASSLGLAGDRTDTQYF
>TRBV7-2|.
CASSLGQGAYNEQFF
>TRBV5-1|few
CASSLGGSSYEQYF